The 16 T cell receptor beta chains below were found in one sample sequenced in a study of CD8+ T cells in alopecia areata. Isolated RNA was reverse transcribed into cDNA used as the sequencing template. The table came from immunoSEQ multiplex PCR; TCRdb's copy has only in-frame clones and leaves some out. Here the sample spans 90,000 to 150,000 clones, less than 80% being singletons. Source material: CD4+ T cells sorted from blood. Every receptor here comes from a human donor in good health.

The rearrangement links TRBV6-5 to TRBJ2-6; D may be TRBD1 (5 bases). V lost 7 bases and J lost 5, with 6 bases in between. The CDR3 contains 12 residues. Per the germline V gene, CDR1 is MNHEY and CDR2 is SVGAGI. CDR3 loop: CASTDRANVLTF. The DNA of the CDR3 is TGTGCCAGCACGGACAGGGCCAACGTCCTGACTTTC.

CDR3 residues: CASSNSDRPLYEQYF. The CDR3 region has the DNA TGTGCCAGCAGCAACTCGGACCGGCCGCTCTACGAGCAGTACTTC. The V call is TRBV21-1, the J call TRBJ2-7. TRBV21-1 is flagged as a pseudogene. The CDR3 is 15 amino acids.

V is TRBV30 and J is TRBJ2-7; no reliable D call. The germline V gene encodes CDR1 GTSNPN and CDR2 SVGIG (reference sequence). V lost 2 bases and J 4 bases, leaving 6 bases between the germline ends. The CDR3 is 11 amino acids. The DNA for the CDR3 is TGTGCCTGGAGTTTCGGTTACGAGCAGTACTTC. This translates into CAWSFGYEQYF.

The chain links TRBV11-2 to TRBJ1-2; D gene ambiguous. Per germline, CDR1 SGHAT and CDR2 FQNNGV. Trimming took off 5 bases at V and 4 bases at J, with 8 bases between the two ends. This CDR3 is 12 amino acids long. DNA for the CDR3: TGTGCCAGCAGCCCTCGGACCTATGGCTACACCTTC. This translates into CASSPRTYGYTF.

The rearrangement links TRBV29-1 to TRBJ1-2, with a tentative D call TRBD1 (5 bases). The CDR3 spans 12 residues. The germline V gene encodes CDR1 SQVTM and CDR2 ANQGSEA. The ends were cut back, 3 bases at V and 8 bases at J, with 13 bases in the middle. CDR3 loop: CSVESAGGGYTF. The DNA of the CDR3 is TGCAGCGTTGAGAGTGCGGGGGGAGGCTACACCTTC.

The chain links TRBV7-7 to TRBJ2-3; either TRBD1 or TRBD2 may fit D (5 bases each). The length of the CDR3 is 13 residues. The V end lost 3 bases, the J end lost 6 bases, and 10 bases lay between the germline ends. Looked up from germline, CDR1 is SSHAT and CDR2 is FNYEAQ (reference sequence). The CDR3 here is CASSLGRQDTQYF. CDR3 DNA sequence: TGTGCCAGCAGCTTGGGACGTCAGGATACGCAGTATTTT.

The rearrangement joins TRBV29-1 to TRBJ1-2; D gene ambiguous. Germline V gives CDR1 SQVTM, CDR2 ANQGSEA. This CDR3 region has 13 residues. V gave up 6 bases and J gave up 7 bases, with 18 bases separating them. DNA of the CDR3: TGCAGCGTCAAGGACCGTGAGCTTACTGGCTACACCTTC. Amino acids: CSVKDRELTGYTF. The full variable domain, in which reference TRBV29-1 and TRBJ1-2 provide the parts outside the CDR3, is SAVISQKPSRDICQRGTSLTIQCQVDSQVTMMFWYRQQPGQSLTLIATANQGSEATYESGFVIDKFPISRPNLTFSTLTVSNMSPEDSSIYLCSVKDRELTGYTFGSGTRLTVV.

This clone was detected once. The DNA for the CDR3 is TGCGCCAGCAGCAAGGGACAGCAAGAGACCCAGTACTTC. Translated: CASSKGQQETQYF. V gene TRBV5-1 combines with J gene TRBJ2-5, with 7 bases that match TRBD1. From germline, CDR1 is SGHRS and CDR2 YFSETQ. The CDR3 runs to 13 residues. Unmatched junction bases numbered 2, after V lost 4 bases and J lost 2 bases.

J is TRBJ1-2 and V is TRBV30; 9 nucleotides line up with TRBD1. V lost 0 bases, J lost 5 bases, and 4 bases stayed unmatched. From germline, CDR1 is GTSNPN and CDR2 SVGIG (reference sequence). CDR3 length equals 14 residues. The CDR3 loop is CAWSVGTGLYGYTF. The CDR3 nucleotides are TGTGCCTGGAGTGTAGGGACAGGGCTTTATGGCTACACCTTC.

This clone turned up a few times. This sequence joins TRBV29-1 and TRBJ1-1; 7 bases match TRBD1. The CDR3 covers 13 residues. J gave up 1 base and V 6 bases, and 5 bases lay outside the gene matches. CDR1 is SQVTM, CDR2 ANQGSEA, per germline. The chain's CDR3 is CSVWTGANTEAFF. CDR3 coding DNA: TGCAGCGTCTGGACAGGTGCGAACACTGAAGCTTTCTTT.

The chain recombines TRBV5-1 with TRBJ2-3; D unresolved. The germline V gene has CDR1 SGHRS and CDR2 YFSETQ. The CDR3 sequence is 14 residues long. Trimming shortened V by 0 bases and J by 1 base, and 6 bases separated the two germline ends. The DNA for the CDR3 is TGCGCCAGCAGCTTGGGGGCAGGCACAGATACGCAGTATTTT. Translating it yields CASSLGAGTDTQYF.

The rearrangement uses TRBV30 and TRBJ2-7; unclear D gene. The CDR3 extends over 13 amino acids. Trimming took off 0 bases at V and 2 bases at J, with 8 bases between the two ends. In germline, CDR1 is GTSNPN, CDR2 SVGIG (reference sequence). In nucleotides, the CDR3 is TGTGCCTGGAGTGTCTACACAACCTACGAGCAGTACTTC. Its protein is CAWSVYTTYEQYF. The entire variable domain, with the rest obtained from reference TRBV30 and TRBJ2-7, is as follows: SQTIHQWPATLVQPVGSPLSLECTVEGTSNPNLYWYRQAAGRGLQLLFYSVGIGQISSEVPQNLSASRPQDRQFILSSKKLLLSDSGFYLCAWSVYTTYEQYFGPGTRLTVT.

J is TRBJ1-3 and V is TRBV5-6; possibly TRBD1 for D (5 bases). V was shortened by 0 bases and J by 0 bases, with 13 bases between the two germline ends. The germline V gene has CDR1 SGHDT and CDR2 YYEEEE. This CDR3 spans 17 amino acids. The CDR3 reads CASSLGQISFSGNTIYF. DNA for the CDR3: TGTGCCAGCAGCTTGGGACAGATTTCCTTCTCTGGAAACACCATATATTTT.

The gene calls are TRBV29-1 and TRBJ1-3; the D gene is possibly TRBD1 (5 bases). Trimming took 3 bases from V and 0 from J, leaving 15 bases between them. CDR1 and CDR2 (germline): SQVTM, ANQGSEA. The CDR3 is made up of 16 amino acids. CDR3 DNA sequence: TGCAGCGTTGACGACAGTGCCGTTCGCTCTGGAAACACCATATATTTT. Amino acid sequence: CSVDDSAVRSGNTIYF.

The chain employs TRBV7-2 and TRBJ2-3; 9 positions agree with TRBD2. The V gene end was trimmed by 5 bases and the J gene end by 1 base; junction bases not matched to a gene: 4. The CDR3 extends over 15 amino acids. Germline V lookup: CDR1 SGHTA, CDR2 FQGNSA. This CDR3 reads CASSAQRGGTDTQYF. In DNA form, the CDR3 reads TGTGCCAGCAGCGCACAGCGGGGGGGCACAGATACGCAGTATTTT. The full variable domain, completed using reference TRBV7-2 and TRBJ2-3, is GAGVSQSPSNKVTEKGKDVELRCDPISGHTALYWYRQSLGQGLEFLIYFQGNSAPDKSGLPSDRFSAERTGGSVSTLTIQRTQQEDSAVYLCASSAQRGGTDTQYFGPGTRLTVL.

The V gene is TRBV5-1, the J gene TRBJ2-5, with 8 bases aligning to TRBD2. Germline loops: CDR1 SGHRS, CDR2 YFSETQ. The CDR3 length is 18 residues. J gave up 5 bases and V 4 bases, and 19 bases lay outside the gene matches. This chain's CDR3 is CASSPTPRPSGGHETQYF. Written as DNA, the CDR3 is TGCGCCAGCAGCCCCACGCCCAGGCCATCGGGGGGGCATGAGACCCAGTACTTC. Combining the CDR3 with reference TRBV5-1 and TRBJ2-5 gives the whole variable domain KAGVTQTPRYLIKTRGQQVTLSCSPISGHRSVSWYQQTPGQGLQFLFEYFSETQRNKGNFPGRFSGRQFSNSRSEMNVSTLELGDSALYLCASSPTPRPSGGHETQYFGPGTRLLVL.